This TCR beta chain appears in the sequencing data of a study of cytomegalovirus exposure and HLA in healthy donors. Findings of the study overall: V- and J-gene trimming in TCR beta was tied to a missense DCLRE1C variant by an analysis performed later. The authors considered a cluster of highly shared sequence variants likely to be a sequencing artifact. Associated with cytomegalovirus, according to the listing, were around 170 TCR beta chains.

Regarding this clone: Its matching antigen is unknown.

The PCR ran on 60 Vbeta and 13 Jbeta primers. Produced via immunoSEQ multiplex PCR; TCRdb's table is partial and in-frame only. The sample includes some 200,000 clones, around 75% seen only once; the top ten take less than 2%. This receptor was obtained from a woman in her twenties or thirties in good health and CMV-seronegative. Material: PBMCs.

For the CDR3, the DNA is TGTGCCAGCAGTGAGGGGAGGGGATTGGTCGACTATGGCTACACCTTC. This encodes CASSEGRGLVDYGYTF. V usage is TRBV6-1 and J usage is TRBJ1-2; the D gene is possibly TRBD1 (5 bases). The V gene lost 3 bases and the J gene lost 3 bases, with 17 bases spanning the gap. This CDR3 region has 16 residues. CDR1 and CDR2 from the germline V gene are MNHNS and SASEGT.